This is a list of T cell receptor beta chains from one sample in a study of PD-1 blockade in classical Hodgkin lymphoma. Profiling relied on immunoSEQ multiplex PCR, and the TCRdb table lists in-frame clones only, not all of them. The table records tens of thousands of clones, roughly 86% of them present only once. Sequencing was performed on peripheral blood mononuclear cells (PBMCs), taken before the fourth cycle of nivolumab. The receptors were sampled from a human donor with classical Hodgkin lymphoma. Both conserved end residues are trimmed from each CDR3.

TRBV7-9,TRBJ1-2,ASSLGGQGAKWYGYT
TRBV9,TRBJ1-3,ASSVAGQSGNTIY
TRBV15,TRBJ1-5,ATSRATGGNQPQH
TRBV7-6,TRBJ1-5,ASSLDGGPQH
TRBV6-1,TRBJ2-3,ASALITDTQY
TRBV5-1,TRBJ1-4,ASSTQVGTNEKLF
TRBV19,TRBJ1-5,ASSILGSNQPQH
TRBV27,TRBJ1-1,ASSFQGADTEAF
TRBV28,TRBJ2-3,ASSPRSEDTQY
TRBV7-2,TRBJ2-7,ASSLTGLPPDEQY
TRBV28,TRBJ1-5,ATQVSNQPQH
TRBV7-3,TRBJ2-1,ASSPSGSSNEQF
TRBV27,TRBJ2-7,ASSTQGQEQY
TRBV6-5,TRBJ2-2,ASRRHRGNTGELF
TRBV5-1,TRBJ2-1,ASSPPGGTSKDSSYNEQF
TRBV7-3,TRBJ2-5,ASSRTSQETQY
TRBV25-1,TRBJ1-4,ASGHGTGGAFNEKLF
TRBV27,TRBJ2-3,ASSLLGGGTDTQY
TRBV6-1,TRBJ1-1,ASRGHQNTEAF
TRBV9,TRBJ2-2,ASSVSTSQGSGELF
TRBV7-7,TRBJ2-3,ASGRDTDTQY
TRBV29-1,TRBJ2-1,SVELAGVGNEQF
TRBV5-4,TRBJ2-2,ASCRTGVATGELF
TRBV11-2,TRBJ2-5,ASSLPRGRETQY
TRBV28,TRBJ2-7,ASSLMGREGYEQY
TRBV10-3,TRBJ2-7,AISDGQASYEQY
TRBV7-9,TRBJ2-3,ASTSSKRNLGTDTQY
TRBV27,TRBJ1-2,ASSSRVDYGYT
TRBV5-4,TRBJ1-2,ASSPPGQGAVGYT
TRBV28,TRBJ2-2,ASRGLAYTGELF
TRBV13,TRBJ2-7,ASSHTGTGSYEQY
TRBV5-1,TRBJ2-2,ASSNRDRGDTGELF
TRBV2,TRBJ2-7,ASRGYNRGSYEQY
TRBV27,TRBJ2-3,AISDSITDTQY
TRBV5-3,TRBJ2-1,ARRRDREGLAGVEYNEQF
TRBV28,TRBJ1-2,ASRIGQGSST
TRBV5-6,TRBJ2-7,ASSSNPDLTYEQY
TRBV19,TRBJ2-6,ASSIGGTGANVLT
TRBV7-6,TRBJ2-1,ASSGGTVRSYNEQF
TRBV4-1,TRBJ2-2,ASSLGLAGTNTGELF